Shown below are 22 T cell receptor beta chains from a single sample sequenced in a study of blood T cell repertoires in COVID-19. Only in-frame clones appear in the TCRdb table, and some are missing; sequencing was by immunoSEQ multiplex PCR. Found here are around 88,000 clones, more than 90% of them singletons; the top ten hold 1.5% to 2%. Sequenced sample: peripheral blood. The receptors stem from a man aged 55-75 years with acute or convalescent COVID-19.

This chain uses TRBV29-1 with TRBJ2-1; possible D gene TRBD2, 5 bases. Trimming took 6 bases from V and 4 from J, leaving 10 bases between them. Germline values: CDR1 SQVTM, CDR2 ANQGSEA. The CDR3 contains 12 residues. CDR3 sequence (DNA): TGCAGCGTCACGGGAACTTACAATGAGCAGTTCTTC. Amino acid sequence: CSVTGTYNEQFF.

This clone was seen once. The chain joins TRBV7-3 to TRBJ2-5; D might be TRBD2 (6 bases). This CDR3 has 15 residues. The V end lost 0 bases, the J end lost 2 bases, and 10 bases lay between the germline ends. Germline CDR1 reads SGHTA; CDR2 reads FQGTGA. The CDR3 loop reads CASSLTGGVQETQYF. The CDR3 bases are TGTGCCAGCAGCTTAACGGGCGGGGTTCAAGAGACCCAGTACTTC.

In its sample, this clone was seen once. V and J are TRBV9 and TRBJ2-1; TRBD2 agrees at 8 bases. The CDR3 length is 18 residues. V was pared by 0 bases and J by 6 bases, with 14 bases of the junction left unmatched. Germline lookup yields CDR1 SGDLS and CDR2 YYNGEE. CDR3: CASSVDQGSGGLLNEQFF. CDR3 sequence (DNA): TGTGCCAGCAGCGTAGATCAGGGGAGCGGGGGTCTACTCAATGAGCAGTTCTTC.

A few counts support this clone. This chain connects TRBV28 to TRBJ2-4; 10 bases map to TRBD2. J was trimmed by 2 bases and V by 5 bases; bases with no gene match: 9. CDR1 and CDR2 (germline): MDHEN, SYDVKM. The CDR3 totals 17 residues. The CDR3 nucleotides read TGTGCCAGCAGTGTCGGACTAGCGGAATGGCCCAAAAACATTCAGTACTTC. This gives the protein CASSVGLAEWPKNIQYF.

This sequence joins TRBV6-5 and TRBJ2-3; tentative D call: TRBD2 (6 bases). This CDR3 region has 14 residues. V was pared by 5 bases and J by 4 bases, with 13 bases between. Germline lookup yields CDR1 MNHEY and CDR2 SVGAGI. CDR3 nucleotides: TGTGCCAGCAGTCGTAGCGGTTTTGCAGATACGCAGTATTTT. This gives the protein CASSRSGFADTQYF.

Here the CDR3 DNA reads TGTGCCACCAGTCGAGGGGGACTAGCGGGAGGGTATGAGCAGTTCTTC. As protein: CATSRGGLAGGYEQFF. V usage is TRBV15 and J usage is TRBJ2-1, with 16 bases identical to TRBD2. The length of the CDR3 is 16 residues. Germline CDR1 LNHNV, CDR2 YYDKDF (reference sequence). Germline trimming cut 6 bases from V and 8 bases from J; bases unmatched to any gene: 7. The whole variable domain, filled in from reference TRBV15 and TRBJ2-1, reads DAMVIQNPRYQVTQFGKPVTLSCSQTLNHNVMYWYQQKSSQAPKLLFHYYDKDFNNEADTPDNFQSRRPNTSFCFLDIRSPGLGDTAMYLCATSRGGLAGGYEQFFGPGTRLTVL.

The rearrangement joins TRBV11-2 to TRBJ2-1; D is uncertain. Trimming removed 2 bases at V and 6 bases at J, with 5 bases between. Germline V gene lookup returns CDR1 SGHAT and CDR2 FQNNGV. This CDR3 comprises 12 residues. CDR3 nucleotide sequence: TGTGCCAGCAGCTTATCTGTCAATGAGCAGTTCTTC. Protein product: CASSLSVNEQFF.

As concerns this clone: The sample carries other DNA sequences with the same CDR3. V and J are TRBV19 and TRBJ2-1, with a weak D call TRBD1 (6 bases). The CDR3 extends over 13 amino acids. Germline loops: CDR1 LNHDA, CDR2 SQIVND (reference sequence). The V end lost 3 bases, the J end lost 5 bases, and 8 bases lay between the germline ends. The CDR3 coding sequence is TGTGCCAGTAGTATCGGACAGAACAATGAGCAGTTCTTC. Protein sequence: CASSIGQNNEQFF.

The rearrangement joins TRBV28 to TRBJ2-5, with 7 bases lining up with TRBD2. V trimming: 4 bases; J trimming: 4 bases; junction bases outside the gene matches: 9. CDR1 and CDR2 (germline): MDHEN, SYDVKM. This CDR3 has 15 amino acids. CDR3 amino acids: CASSSRRGEGETQYF. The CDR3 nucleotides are TGTGCCAGCAGTTCGCGACGAGGGGAGGGAGAGACCCAGTACTTC.

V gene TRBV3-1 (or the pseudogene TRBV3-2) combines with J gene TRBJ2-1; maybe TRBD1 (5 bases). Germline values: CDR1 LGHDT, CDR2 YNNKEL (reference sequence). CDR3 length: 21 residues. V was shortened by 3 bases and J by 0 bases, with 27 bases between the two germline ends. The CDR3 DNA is TGTGCCAGCAGCCAGATTTCAAGGGGTACCTTCCCACGGAGCTCCTACAATGAGCAGTTCTTC. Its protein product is CASSQISRGTFPRSSYNEQFF.

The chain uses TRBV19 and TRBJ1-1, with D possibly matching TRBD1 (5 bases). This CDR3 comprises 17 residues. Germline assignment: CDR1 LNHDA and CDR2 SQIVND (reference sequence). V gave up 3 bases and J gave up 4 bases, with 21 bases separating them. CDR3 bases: TGTGCCAGTAGTATGCGTGGGCAGGGAACGGTAGGCACTGAAGCTTTCTTT. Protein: CASSMRGQGTVGTEAFF.

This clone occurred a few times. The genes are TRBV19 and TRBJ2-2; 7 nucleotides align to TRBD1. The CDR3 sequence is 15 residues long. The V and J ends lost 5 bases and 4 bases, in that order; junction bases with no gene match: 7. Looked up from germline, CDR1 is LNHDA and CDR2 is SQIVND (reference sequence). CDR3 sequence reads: CASSVTGDGTGELFF. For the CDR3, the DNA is TGTGCCAGTAGTGTAACAGGGGATGGCACCGGGGAGCTGTTTTTT.

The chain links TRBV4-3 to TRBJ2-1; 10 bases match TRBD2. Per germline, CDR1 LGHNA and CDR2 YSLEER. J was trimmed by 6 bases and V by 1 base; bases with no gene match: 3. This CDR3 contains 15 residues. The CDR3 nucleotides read TGCGCCAGCAGCCAAGGGACTAGCGGACTCAATGAGCAGTTCTTC. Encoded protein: CASSQGTSGLNEQFF.

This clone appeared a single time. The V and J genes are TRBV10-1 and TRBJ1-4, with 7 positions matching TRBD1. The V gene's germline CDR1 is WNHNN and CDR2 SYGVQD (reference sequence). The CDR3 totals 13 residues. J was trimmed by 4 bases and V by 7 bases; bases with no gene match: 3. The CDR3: CASIRDSNEKLFF. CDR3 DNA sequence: TGCGCCAGCATTCGGGACAGTAATGAAAAACTGTTTTTT.

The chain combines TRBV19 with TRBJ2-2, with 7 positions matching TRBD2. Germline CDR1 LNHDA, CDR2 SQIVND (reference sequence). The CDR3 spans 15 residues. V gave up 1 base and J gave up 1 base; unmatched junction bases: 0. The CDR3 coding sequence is TGTGCCAGTAGTATAGCGGGAGGGAACACCGGGGAGCTGTTTTTT. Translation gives CASSIAGGNTGELFF.

This CDR3 is CASSRLWTGGMNTEAFF. The CDR3 region has the DNA TGTGCCAGCAGCCGTCTTTGGACAGGGGGGATGAACACTGAAGCTTTCTTT. The V call is TRBV28, the J call TRBJ1-1, with 10 bases aligning to TRBD1. Germline loops: CDR1 MDHEN, CDR2 SYDVKM. The trim removed 6 bases at V and 0 bases at J, leaving 10 bases unmatched. The CDR3 runs 17 residues. The complete variable domain, with remaining parts taken from reference TRBV28 and TRBJ1-1, reads DVKVTQSSRYLVKRTGEKVFLECVQDMDHENMFWYRQDPGLGLRLIYFSYDVKMKEKGDIPEGYSVSREKKERFSLILESASTNQTSMYLCASSRLWTGGMNTEAFFGQGTRLTVV.

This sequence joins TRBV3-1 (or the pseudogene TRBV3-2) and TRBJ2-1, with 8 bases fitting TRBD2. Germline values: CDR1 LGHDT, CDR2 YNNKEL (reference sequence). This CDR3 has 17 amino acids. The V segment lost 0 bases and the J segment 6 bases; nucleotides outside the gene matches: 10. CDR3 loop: CASSQDPPAGALNEQFF. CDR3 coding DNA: TGTGCCAGCAGCCAAGATCCCCCAGCGGGAGCCCTCAATGAGCAGTTCTTC.

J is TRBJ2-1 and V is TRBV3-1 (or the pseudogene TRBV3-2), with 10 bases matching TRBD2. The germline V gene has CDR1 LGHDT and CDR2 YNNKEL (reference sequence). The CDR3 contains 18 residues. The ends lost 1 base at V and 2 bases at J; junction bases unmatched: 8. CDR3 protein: CASSQAGTSASPYNEQFF. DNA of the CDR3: TGTGCCAGCAGCCAAGCGGGGACTAGCGCATCTCCCTACAATGAGCAGTTCTTC.

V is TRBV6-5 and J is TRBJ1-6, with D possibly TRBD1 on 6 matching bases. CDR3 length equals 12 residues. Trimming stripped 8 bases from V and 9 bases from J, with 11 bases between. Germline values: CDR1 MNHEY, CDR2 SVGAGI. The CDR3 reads CASGNRVSPLHF. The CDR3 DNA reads TGTGCCAGCGGTAACAGGGTTTCACCCCTCCACTTT.

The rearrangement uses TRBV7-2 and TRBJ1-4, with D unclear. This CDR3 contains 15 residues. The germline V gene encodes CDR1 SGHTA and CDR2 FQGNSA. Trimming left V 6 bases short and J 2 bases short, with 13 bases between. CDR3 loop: CASRARVATNEKLFF. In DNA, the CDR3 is TGTGCCAGCAGGGCACGGGTCGCTACTAATGAAAAACTGTTTTTT.

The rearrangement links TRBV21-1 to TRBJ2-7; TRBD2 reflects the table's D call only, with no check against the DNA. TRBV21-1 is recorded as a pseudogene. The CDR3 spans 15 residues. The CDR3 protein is CASSKAGGRSYEQYF. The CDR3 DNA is TGTGCCAGCAGCAAAGCGGGAGGGCGCTCCTACGAGCAGTACTTC.

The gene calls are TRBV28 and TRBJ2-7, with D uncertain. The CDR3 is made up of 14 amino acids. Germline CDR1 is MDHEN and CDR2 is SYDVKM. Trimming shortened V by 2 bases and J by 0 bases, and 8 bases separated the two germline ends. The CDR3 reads CASSLRSDSYEQYF. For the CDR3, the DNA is TGTGCCAGCAGTTTACGGAGCGACTCCTACGAGCAGTACTTC. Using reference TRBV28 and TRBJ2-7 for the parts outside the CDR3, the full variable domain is DVKVTQSSRYLVKRTGEKVFLECVQDMDHENMFWYRQDPGLGLRLIYFSYDVKMKEKGDIPEGYSVSREKKERFSLILESASTNQTSMYLCASSLRSDSYEQYFGPGTRLTVT.